This T cell receptor (beta chain) was retrieved from a study of CXCR3-negative and CXCR3-positive naive CD8 T cells. The CDR3 is 15 amino acids. Germline lookup yields CDR1 KGHDR and CDR2 SFDVKD. UMI-labeled 5' RACE TRB cDNA libraries were prepared from the cells. TCRdb processed the 5' RACE reads again and assigns one entry to each CDR3 protein, with no DNA. Its clone listing holds tens of thousands of distinct CDR3 sequences. The material sequenced was memory CD8+ T cells from blood. V is TRBV24-1 and J is TRBJ2-1; TCRdb's assignment of TRBD2 cannot be checked, as there is no DNA. The sequence came from a human donor in good health. Some clones in this sample may be carry-over from other donors' samples. The CDR3: CATSDLAGGYNEQFF.